This T cell receptor (beta chain) comes out of a study of T cell responses to AZD1222 COVID-19 vaccine. CDR1 is SGHDT, CDR2 YYEEEE, per germline. Trimming left V 2 bases short and J 9 bases short, with 12 bases between. This CDR3 has 14 amino acids. Generated by immunoSEQ multiplex PCR, the TCRdb table keeps only in-frame clones and is missing some. The sample contains about 170,000 clones, about nine tenths of which appear only once. V and J are TRBV5-6 and TRBJ1-6, with a weak D call TRBD1 (6 bases). Sequences were derived from peripheral blood, sampled on day 0 of AZD1222 vaccination. The receptor was isolated from an adult in good health. The CDR3 DNA sequence: TGTGCCAGCAGCTTTCGGGGGCCGGGTTCACCCCTCCACTTT. Translation gives CASSFRGPGSPLHF.